A single sample is the source of the 12 T cell receptor beta chains below, sequenced in a study of shared clonotypes between healthy human individuals. Sequencing was performed with immunoSEQ multiplex PCR; in TCRdb, only in-frame clones are kept and a portion is missing. The sample yields 2 million to 2.5 million clones, approximately 95% seen once. Positively selected for CCR7, the CD45RO-negative cells used as naive CD8 cells excluded terminally differentiated effector memory CD45RA+ cells. Specimen: naive CD8+ T cells sorted from blood. These receptors came from a man aged 18 to 30 in good health.

The V call is TRBV11-2, the J call TRBJ2-5; 10 nucleotides align to TRBD2. Germline V gene lookup returns CDR1 SGHAT and CDR2 FQNNGV. With V trimmed by 4 bases and J by 5 bases, 4 bases remained unmatched. This CDR3 comprises 14 residues. The CDR3 protein is CASSSWTSGETQYF. CDR3 in DNA: TGTGCCAGCAGCTCCTGGACTAGCGGCGAGACCCAGTACTTC.

This clone was seen a few times. V and J are TRBV29-1 and TRBJ1-1; D is ambiguous. The germline gives CDR1 SQVTM, CDR2 ANQGSEA. Trimming shortened V by 3 bases and J by 10 bases, and 9 bases separated the two germline ends. This CDR3 has 10 residues. Here the CDR3 reads CSVEEDIAFF. CDR3 nucleotide sequence: TGCAGCGTTGAGGAAGACATAGCTTTCTTT.

The rearrangement links TRBV28 to TRBJ2-2; D is undetermined. Deletions cut 2 bases from V and 4 bases from J, with 5 bases between. The CDR3 contains 13 residues. Looked up from germline, CDR1 is MDHEN and CDR2 is SYDVKM. The DNA for the CDR3 is TGTGCCAGCAGTTTACCTGGCACCGGGGAGCTGTTTTTT. Protein product: CASSLPGTGELFF.

In its sample, this clone was seen once. The genes are TRBV11-3 and TRBJ1-5, with TRBD1 matching over 7 bases. V dropped 2 bases and J dropped 6; count of bases not matched to a gene: 4. CDR1 and CDR2 from the germline V gene are SGHNT and YENEEA. The length of the CDR3 is 14 residues. CDR3 sequence (DNA): TGTGCCAGCAGCTTACAGGGGGTTTGTCAGCCCCAGCATTTT. Translating it yields CASSLQGVCQPQHF.

The gene calls are TRBV6-1 and TRBJ2-3; TRBD1 matches at 10 bases. Germline V gene lookup returns CDR1 MNHNS and CDR2 SASEGT. The V and J ends lost 6 bases and 2 bases, in that order; junction bases with no gene match: 5. CDR3 length: 15 amino acids. The DNA of the CDR3 is TGTGCCAGCAGCTCGGGACAGGGGAACACAGATACGCAGTATTTT. It is translated as CASSSGQGNTDTQYF.

The chain combines TRBV27 with TRBJ1-1, with D possibly being TRBD1 (5 bases). This CDR3 spans 14 amino acids. The V gene's germline CDR1 is MNHEY and CDR2 SMNVEV (reference sequence). V lost 6 bases to trimming and J lost 0 bases, with 11 bases between them. The CDR3 DNA follows: TGTGCCAGCAGGCCTGGGGGGGTGAACACTGAAGCTTTCTTT. Translating gives CASRPGGVNTEAFF.

The chain has TRBV5-6 and TRBJ1-2; perhaps TRBD1 as D (6 bases). Germline CDR1 is SGHDT and CDR2 is YYEEEE. The germline V and J ends were trimmed by 4 bases and 4 bases, with 14 bases remaining between them. This CDR3 spans 14 amino acids. The CDR3 loop reads CASSETGFPYGYTF. Here the CDR3 DNA reads TGTGCCAGCAGCGAAACAGGGTTTCCCTATGGCTACACCTTC.

The chain combines TRBV5-1 with TRBJ1-2; 8 bases are a match to TRBD1. The V gene end was trimmed by 1 base and the J gene end by 2 bases; junction bases not matched to a gene: 4. Germline CDR1 SGHRS, CDR2 YFSETQ. The CDR3 totals 15 residues. CDR3 in DNA: TGCGCCAGCAGCTTGTCAGGGGGCGAAAACTATGGCTACACCTTC. Encoded protein: CASSLSGGENYGYTF.

This clone has only one observation. V usage is TRBV19 and J usage is TRBJ2-5; 11 bases align to TRBD2. Germline CDR1 LNHDA, CDR2 SQIVND (reference sequence). V was pared by 3 bases and J by 4 bases, with 1 base of the junction left unmatched. This CDR3 is built from 14 residues. CDR3 residues: CASSITSGRETQYF. The CDR3 nucleotides are TGTGCCAGTAGTATCACTAGCGGGAGAGAGACCCAGTACTTC.

This clone appeared a single time. The CDR3 loop is CASLGVVGNTIYF. In DNA form, the CDR3 reads TGTGCCAGCCTTGGGGTGGTGGGAAACACCATATATTTT. The chain has TRBV7-9 and TRBJ1-3; D not certain. V lost 8 bases, J lost 4 bases, and 12 bases lay in between. The CDR3 totals 13 residues. CDR1 SEHNR and CDR2 FQNEAQ come from the germline V gene (reference sequence).

The rearrangement joins TRBV7-8 to TRBJ2-2, with TRBD2 as a possible D gene (6 bases). This CDR3 contains 16 residues. Germline loops: CDR1 SGHVS, CDR2 FQNEAQ. V lost 5 bases and J lost 3, with 16 bases in between. The CDR3 protein is CASSGRDSYYTGELFF. The CDR3 nucleotides are TGTGCCAGCAGCGGCCGGGACTCCTACTACACCGGGGAGCTGTTTTTT.

The V call is TRBV18, the J call TRBJ2-1; 7 bases align to TRBD1. The germline gives CDR1 KGHSH, CDR2 LQKENI. V dropped 2 bases and J dropped 3; count of bases not matched to a gene: 7. The CDR3 runs 16 residues. This CDR3 reads CASSPGTEGHYNEQFF. CDR3 sequence (DNA): TGTGCCAGCTCACCAGGGACAGAGGGGCACTACAATGAGCAGTTCTTC.